The next 18 T cell receptor beta chains were all read from a single sample in a study of blood T cell repertoires in COVID-19 (dated by TCRdb to the early 2020s). Libraries were built with the immunoSEQ multiplex PCR assay. The table was pulled from immuneACCESS by TCRdb, which kept in-frame rearrangements only. Such tables lose some clones; where checked, under half of the loss comes from unresolved V genes, and the rest has no known cause. The sample table shows tens of thousands of clones, and 78% are seen once. The ten most abundant clones make up roughly 5.3% of the sample. Sequenced sample: peripheral blood. These receptors were collected from a human donor in a cohort sampled during active COVID-19.

V is TRBV19 and J is TRBJ2-5, with TRBD1 matching over 9 bases. The CDR3 contains 16 residues. V lost 1 base, J lost 1 base, and 4 bases stayed unmatched. Germline-derived CDR1 and CDR2 are LNHDA and SQIVND (reference sequence). The CDR3 DNA follows: TGTGCCAGTAGTATAGGGACAGGGGTGGCCCAAGAGACCCAGTACTTC. Translated, it gives CASSIGTGVAQETQYF. Full variable domain (remainder filled in from reference TRBV19 and TRBJ2-5): DGGITQSPKYLFRKEGQNVTLSCEQNLNHDAMYWYRQDPGQGLRLIYYSQIVNDFQKGDIAEGYSVSREKKESFPLTVTSAQKNPTAFYLCASSIGTGVAQETQYFGPGTRLLVL.

In this sample, this clone turned up a few times. The V call is TRBV6-6, the J call TRBJ2-7, with TRBD2 identical over 7 bases. CDR3 length: 16 amino acids. CDR1 is MNHNY, CDR2 SVGAGI, per germline (reference sequence). V shed 2 bases and J 1 base; nucleotides not matched to a gene: 8. The CDR3 spells CASSYPAGTRSYEQYF. CDR3 sequence (DNA): TGTGCCAGCAGTTACCCAGCGGGAACAAGGTCCTACGAGCAGTACTTC.

This chain uses TRBV2 with TRBJ2-7, with TRBD2 identical over 14 bases. Unmatched junction bases numbered 10, after V lost 7 bases and J lost 5 bases. Per germline, CDR1 SNHLY and CDR2 FYNNEI. This CDR3 has 16 amino acids. The CDR3 DNA is TGTGCCAGCAATGGACTAGCGGGGGGCCGGGGCGACGAGCAGTACTTC. The encoded protein is CASNGLAGGRGDEQYF.

This clone has more than one count but fewer than ten. This chain joins TRBV6-2 or TRBV6-3 and TRBJ1-1; the D gene is possibly TRBD1 (5 bases). V lost 3 bases and J lost 0, with 11 bases in between. CDR1 is MNHEY and CDR2 is SVGEGT in the germline V gene. The CDR3 covers 15 residues. The CDR3 nucleotides are TGTGCCAGCAGTTATGGGGGGAACGTGAACACTGAAGCTTTCTTT. This translates into CASSYGGNVNTEAFF.

This chain uses TRBV25-1 with TRBJ1-2, with TRBD1 as a possible D gene (6 bases). This CDR3 is built from 13 residues. Trimming cost V 2 bases and J 4 bases, with 8 bases left between them. CDR1 and CDR2 (germline): MGHDK, SYGVNS. DNA for the CDR3: TGTGCCAGCAGTGAAGGGGGGGCCTATGGCTACACCTTC. Its translation is CASSEGGAYGYTF.

The chain is built from TRBV11-2 and TRBJ1-6; maybe TRBD1 (5 bases). Germline V gene lookup returns CDR1 SGHAT and CDR2 FQNNGV. Trimming stripped 1 base from V and 6 bases from J, with 10 bases between. The CDR3 consists of 15 residues. CDR3 region: CASSLVRGSNSPLHF. For the CDR3, the DNA is TGTGCCAGCAGCTTAGTTAGGGGCTCTAATTCACCCCTCCACTTT.

This rearrangement joins TRBV6-5 to TRBJ2-1; 8 nucleotides align to TRBD2. The length of the CDR3 is 15 residues. Trimming at V came to 6 bases and at J to 3 bases, leaving 7 bases not matched to a gene. The germline CDR1 and CDR2 sequences are MNHEY and SVGAGI. DNA of the CDR3: TGTGCCAGCAGACTAGGGACTAGTAACTACAATGAGCAGTTCTTC. Its protein is CASRLGTSNYNEQFF.

This clone appeared a few times. The rearrangement links TRBV30 to TRBJ1-5; perhaps TRBD1 as D (5 bases). Per the germline V gene, CDR1 is GTSNPN and CDR2 is SVGIG (reference sequence). The CDR3 totals 13 residues. V was trimmed by 4 bases and J by 7 bases, leaving 14 bases between them. As DNA, the CDR3 is TGTGCCTGGAAAGGGGCTGACACACAGCCCCAGCATTTT. It is translated as CAWKGADTQPQHF.

The chain employs TRBV2 and TRBJ2-5, with TRBD2 matching over 12 bases. Germline CDR1 is SNHLY and CDR2 is FYNNEI. CDR3 length equals 15 residues. J gave up 6 bases and V 6 bases, and 8 bases lay outside the gene matches. The CDR3 is CASRSTSGGTQTQYF. As DNA, the CDR3 is TGTGCCAGCAGGTCCACTAGCGGGGGGACTCAGACCCAGTACTTC.

This sequence joins TRBV28 and TRBJ1-5; D may be TRBD1 (6 bases). The CDR3 spans 13 residues. V shed 6 bases and J shed 8 bases, with 14 bases lying between them. Germline CDR1 is MDHEN and CDR2 is SYDVKM. CDR3 loop: CASRPGVSEPQHF. CDR3 coding DNA: TGTGCCAGCAGGCCAGGGGTATCCGAGCCCCAGCATTTT.

This chain uses TRBV18 with TRBJ2-1; 10 bases fit TRBD2. Germline CDR1 KGHSH, CDR2 LQKENI. Trimming took 3 bases from V and 9 from J; bases not matched to a gene: 8. This CDR3 has 15 residues. This CDR3 reads CASSPASGSKVEQFF. Here the CDR3 DNA reads TGTGCCAGCTCACCCGCTAGCGGGAGTAAAGTTGAGCAGTTCTTC. Full variable domain (outside the CDR3, taken from reference TRBV18 and TRBJ2-1): NAGVMQNPRHLVRRRGQEARLRCSPMKGHSHVYWYRQLPEEGLKFMVYLQKENIIDESGMPKERFSAEFPKEGPSILRIQQVVRGDSAAYFCASSPASGSKVEQFFGPGTRLTVL.

The chain is built from TRBV3-1 (or the pseudogene TRBV3-2) and TRBJ2-7, with 7 bases matching TRBD1. The CDR3 has 15 residues. Germline CDR1 reads LGHDT; CDR2 reads YNNKEL (reference sequence). V was pared by 4 bases and J by 2 bases, with 8 bases of the junction left unmatched. CDR3 coding DNA: TGTGCCAGCAGCCTTACGACAGGGCATACCTACGAGCAGTACTTC. Translated, it gives CASSLTTGHTYEQYF.

The chain has TRBV15 and TRBJ2-5, with TRBD1 matching over 8 bases. This CDR3 comprises 15 residues. Germline-derived CDR1 and CDR2 are LNHNV and YYDKDF (reference sequence). The V segment lost 3 bases and the J segment 0 bases; nucleotides outside the gene matches: 3. DNA of the CDR3: TGTGCCACCAGCAGCGGACAGGGCAACCAAGAGACCCAGTACTTC. This codes for CATSSGQGNQETQYF. Looking up the rest from reference TRBV15 and TRBJ2-5 gives the full variable domain: DAMVIQNPRYQVTQFGKPVTLSCSQTLNHNVMYWYQQKSSQAPKLLFHYYDKDFNNEADTPDNFQSRRPNTSFCFLDIRSPGLGDTAMYLCATSSGQGNQETQYFGPGTRLLVL.

The chain combines TRBV28 with TRBJ1-6; 8 nucleotides agree with TRBD1. Germline CDR1 MDHEN, CDR2 SYDVKM. The CDR3 has 15 amino acids. V was clipped by 6 bases and J by 8 bases; unmatched bases: 9. The CDR3 nucleotides read TGTGCCAGCAGGCCTATGACAGGGGCGGATTCACCCCTCCACTTT. Its translation is CASRPMTGADSPLHF.

V and J are TRBV4-1 and TRBJ2-7, with 9 bases fitting TRBD1. Germline V gives CDR1 MGHRA, CDR2 YSYEKL. The CDR3 is 16 amino acids. Unmatched junction bases numbered 11, after V lost 4 bases and J lost 4 bases. The CDR3 loop reads CASSRAGTGNGYEQYF. CDR3 DNA: TGCGCCAGCAGCCGCGCCGGGACAGGGAACGGTTACGAGCAGTACTTC.

J is TRBJ2-7 and V is TRBV28; D not certain. Trimming took off 3 bases at V and 1 base at J, with 13 bases between the two ends. Germline V CDR1 and CDR2: MDHEN, SYDVKM. CDR3 length: 15 residues. DNA of the CDR3: TGTGCCAGCAGTTTTGGCCGGGTGGAGTCCTACGAGCAGTACTTC. It codes for CASSFGRVESYEQYF.

This chain connects TRBV18 to TRBJ1-5; possible D gene TRBD1, 6 bases. V gave up 4 bases and J gave up 0 bases, with 10 bases separating them. Germline-derived CDR1 and CDR2 are KGHSH and LQKENI. The CDR3 runs 15 residues. CDR3 nucleotides: TGTGCCAGCTCACTTGGGGGCTATAGCAATCAGCCCCAGCATTTT. Protein product: CASSLGGYSNQPQHF.

This chain connects TRBV7-9 to TRBJ2-5, with D unclear. Germline CDR1 SEHNR, CDR2 FQNEAQ (reference sequence). The CDR3 sequence is 13 residues long. V lost 3 bases, J lost 5 bases, and 10 bases lay in between. The CDR3 nucleotides read TGTGCCAGCAGCTTCATCCCAAGCGAGACCCAGTACTTC. Protein product: CASSFIPSETQYF.